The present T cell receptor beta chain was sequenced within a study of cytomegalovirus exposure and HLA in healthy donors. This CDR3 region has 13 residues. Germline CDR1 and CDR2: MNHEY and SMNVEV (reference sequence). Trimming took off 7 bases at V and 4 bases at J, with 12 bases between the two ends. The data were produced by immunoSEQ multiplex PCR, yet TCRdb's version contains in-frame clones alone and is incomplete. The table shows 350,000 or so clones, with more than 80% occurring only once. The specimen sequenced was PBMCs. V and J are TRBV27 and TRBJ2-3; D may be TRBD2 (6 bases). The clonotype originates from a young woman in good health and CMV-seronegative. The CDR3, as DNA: TGTGCCAGCACTCGCCCGGGAGCAGATACGCAGTATTTT. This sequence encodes CASTRPGADTQYF.